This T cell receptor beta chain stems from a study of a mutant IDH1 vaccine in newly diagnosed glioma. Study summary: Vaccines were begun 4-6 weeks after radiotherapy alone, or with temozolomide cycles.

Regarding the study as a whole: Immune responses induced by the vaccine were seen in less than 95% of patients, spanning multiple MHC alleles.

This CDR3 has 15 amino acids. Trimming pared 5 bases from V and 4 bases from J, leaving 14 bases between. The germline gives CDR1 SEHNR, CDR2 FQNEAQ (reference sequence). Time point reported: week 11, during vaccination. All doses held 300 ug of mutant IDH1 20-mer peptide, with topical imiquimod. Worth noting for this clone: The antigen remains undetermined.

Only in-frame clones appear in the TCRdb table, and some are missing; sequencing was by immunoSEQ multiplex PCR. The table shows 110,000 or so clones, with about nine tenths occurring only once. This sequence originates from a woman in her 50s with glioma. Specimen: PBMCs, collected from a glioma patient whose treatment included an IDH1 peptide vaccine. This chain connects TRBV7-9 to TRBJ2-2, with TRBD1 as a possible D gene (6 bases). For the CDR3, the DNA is TGTGCCAGCAGCCCACAGGGTATTGGCACCGGGGAGCTGTTTTTT. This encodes CASSPQGIGTGELFF.